This T cell receptor beta chain emerged from a study of cytomegalovirus exposure and HLA in healthy donors. Study context: The same platform was used for the 130 or so validation repertoires as for the roughly 700 first-cohort repertoires, as reported in a later analysis. Overall study results and limits: Subsequent analysis of the 120 or so validation repertoires found a tendency for first-cohort TCR clusters to co-occur. Approximately 160 TCR beta chains were listed as cytomegalovirus-associated.

Looked up from germline, CDR1 is SGHTA and CDR2 is FQGNSA. V lost 1 base, J lost 0 bases, and 7 bases lay in between. This CDR3 region has 14 residues. Profiling relied on immunoSEQ multiplex PCR, and the TCRdb table lists in-frame clones only, not all of them. Among over 100,000 clones listed, about 90% were seen once. On this clone: Antigen: not known.

The sequence came from a woman aged 18-29 years in good health and CMV-seronegative. The V and J genes are TRBV7-2 and TRBJ2-7, with no clear D. Material for sequencing was PBMCs. The CDR3 spells CASSLERLSYEQYF. For the CDR3, the DNA is TGTGCCAGCAGCTTAGAACGACTCTCCTACGAGCAGTACTTC.